This TCR beta chain comes out of a study of blood T cell repertoires in COVID-19. Using immunoSEQ multiplex PCR, the repertoire was profiled, and TCRdb retains in-frame clones only, with some absent. The repertoire holds 140,000 to 150,000 clones, with over 80% as singletons. This CDR3 is built from 16 residues. Germline trimming cut 1 base from V and 4 bases from J; bases unmatched to any gene: 3. The germline gives CDR1 LNHDA, CDR2 SQIVND (reference sequence). The TCR originated in a man older than 75 with acute or convalescent COVID-19. The rearrangement links TRBV19 to TRBJ2-1, with 11 bases fitting TRBD2. Material for sequencing was peripheral blood. Written as DNA, the CDR3 is TGTGCCAGTAGTATAGTAGGGACTAGCGGTTACAATGAGCAGTTCTTC. Translating it yields CASSIVGTSGYNEQFF.